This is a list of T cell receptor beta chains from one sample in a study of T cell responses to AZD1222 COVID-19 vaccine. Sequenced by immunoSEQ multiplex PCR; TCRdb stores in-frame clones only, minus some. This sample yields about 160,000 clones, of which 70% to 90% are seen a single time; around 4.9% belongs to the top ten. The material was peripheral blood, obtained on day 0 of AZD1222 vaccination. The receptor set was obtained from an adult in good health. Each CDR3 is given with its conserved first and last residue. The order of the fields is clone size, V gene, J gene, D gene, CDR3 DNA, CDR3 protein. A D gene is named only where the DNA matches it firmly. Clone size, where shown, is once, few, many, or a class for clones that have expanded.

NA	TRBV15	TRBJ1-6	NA	TGTGCCACCAGCGGGACCTATAATTCACCCCTCCACTTT	CATSGTYNSPLHF
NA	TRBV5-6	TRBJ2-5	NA	TGTGCCAGCAGCTTGGGGGTAAAAGAGACCCAGTACTTC	CASSLGVKETQYF
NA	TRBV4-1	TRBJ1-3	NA	TGCGCCAGCAGCCAAGAAACAGTCTCTGGAAACACCATATATTTT	CASSQETVSGNTIYF
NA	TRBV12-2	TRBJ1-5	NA	TGTGCAAGTCGCTTAGTCCGATGCAATTTCAGCAATCAGCCCCAGCATTTT	CASRLVRCNFSNQPQHF
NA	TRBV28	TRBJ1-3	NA	TGTGCCAGCAGTAGCCACCCATTTGGCTCTGGAAACACCATATATTTT	CASSSHPFGSGNTIYF
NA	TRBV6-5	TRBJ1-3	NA	TGTGCCAGCAGAAGGGGACTAACTGGAAACACCATATATTTT	CASRRGLTGNTIYF
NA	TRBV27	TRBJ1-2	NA	TGTGCCAGCTTCAACGGGGTGTATGGCTACACCTTC	CASFNGVYGYTF
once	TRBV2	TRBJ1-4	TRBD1	TGTGCCAGCAGGGCGACAGGGGAAAAACTGTTTTTT	CASRATGEKLFF
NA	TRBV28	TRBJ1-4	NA	TGTGCCAGCAGTGTAAGGACAGACTCGACGAGGAAACTGTTTTTT	CASSVRTDSTRKLFF
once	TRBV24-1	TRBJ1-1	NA	TGTGCCACCGCTACTGACGGGGCAAAAGCTTTCTTT	CATATDGAKAFF
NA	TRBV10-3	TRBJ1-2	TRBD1	TGTGCCATCAGCAGGGGGTTGAACTATGGCTACACCTTC	CAISRGLNYGYTF
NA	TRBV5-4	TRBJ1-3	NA	TGTGCCAGCAGCCTCTCCGGTCGGGACACCCGTTTT	CASSLSGRDTRF
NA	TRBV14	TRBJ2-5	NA	TGTGCCAGCAGCCAATGGCGGGGACCCACAGAAAAAGAGACCCAGTACTTC	CASSQWRGPTEKETQYF
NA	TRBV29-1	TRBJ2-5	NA	TGCAGCGTTGAAACCGCGGACCCAACGCAGTCAGGGCAGTACTTC	CSVETADPTQSGQYF
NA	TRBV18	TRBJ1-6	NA	TGTGCCAGCTCACCAACCGACGGTAATTCACCCCTCCACTTT	CASSPTDGNSPLHF
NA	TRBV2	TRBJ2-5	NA	TGTGCCAGCGGGGGGAACAGGGTGCTGGAGACCCAGTACTTC	CASGGNRVLETQYF
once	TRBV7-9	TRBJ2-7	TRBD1	TGTGCCAGCAGCTTACAGGGGGCCTACGAGCAGTACTTC	CASSLQGAYEQYF
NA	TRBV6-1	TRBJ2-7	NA	TGTGCCAGCAGTGATTCTATCAACGCTGTCTACGAGCAGTACTTC	CASSDSINAVYEQYF
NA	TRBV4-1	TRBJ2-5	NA	TGCGCCAGCAGCCACGAGGACGGTGAGACCCAGTACTTC	CASSHEDGETQYF
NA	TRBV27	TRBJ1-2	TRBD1	TGTGCCAGCAGTTTATCGACAGGGTCCGCTTGGAGCTATGGCTACACCTTC	CASSLSTGSAWSYGYTF
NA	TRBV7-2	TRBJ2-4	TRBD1	TGTGCCAGCAGCTCTCCGGGACAGGGGGCAGAGGGGAACATTCAGTACTTC	CASSSPGQGAEGNIQYF
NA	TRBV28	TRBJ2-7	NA	TGTGCCAGCAGCCTTCTCTCCTACGAGCAGTACTTC	CASSLLSYEQYF
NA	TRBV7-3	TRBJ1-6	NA	TGTGCCAGCAGCTTAAGTTGGTCTTCACCCCTCCACTTT	CASSLSWSSPLHF
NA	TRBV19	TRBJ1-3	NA	TGTGCCAGCCGTAGAGAACTCTTCTCTGGAAACACCATATATTTT	CASRRELFSGNTIYF
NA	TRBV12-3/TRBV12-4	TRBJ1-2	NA	TGTGCCAGCACGGAAGAAGGCTATGGCTACACCTTC	CASTEEGYGYTF
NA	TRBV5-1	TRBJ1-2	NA	TGCGCCAGCAGCTTGGACGGGGGGCAGGGCTACACCTTC	CASSLDGGQGYTF
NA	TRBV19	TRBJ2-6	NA	TGTGCCAGTAGTATAATGGGGGCGGGGGCGGCCAACGTCCTGACTTTC	CASSIMGAGAANVLTF
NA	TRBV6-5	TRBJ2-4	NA	TGTGCCAGCAGTTACGACCTCAACCTAGCCAAAAACATTCAGTACTTC	CASSYDLNLAKNIQYF
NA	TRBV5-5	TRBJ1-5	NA	TGTGCCAGCGGGACGGGGTTCAATAGCAATCAGCCCCAGCATTTT	CASGTGFNSNQPQHF
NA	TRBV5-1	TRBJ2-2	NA	TGCGCCAGCCGACGGGAGTTGGGGACCGGGGAGCTGTTTTTT	CASRRELGTGELFF
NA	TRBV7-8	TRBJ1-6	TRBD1	TGTGCCAGCAGCCCGGACAGGAGTAATTCACCCCTCCACTTT	CASSPDRSNSPLHF
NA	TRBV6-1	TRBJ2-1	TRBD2	TGTGCCAGCAGTGGCGGACTAGCGGGAGTTTCGATCAATGAGCAGTTCTTC	CASSGGLAGVSINEQFF